This T cell receptor (beta chain) derives from a study of T cell changes during pregnancy in multiple sclerosis. This clone was observed a single time. Libraries were prepared by immunoSEQ multiplex PCR; TCRdb keeps only in-frame clonotypes and omits some of them. The sample records just under 45,000 clones, 96% being singletons. This specimen was peripheral blood, taken in the second trimester of pregnancy. This clonotype was sampled from a female donor with multiple sclerosis, enrolled in a pregnancy study.

CDR3 DNA sequence: TGTGCCAGCACGGATCCTAGCGGGGACGATGAGCAGTTCTTC. It encodes CASTDPSGDDEQFF. V gene TRBV2 combines with J gene TRBJ2-1; 9 nucleotides align to TRBD2. V was clipped by 7 bases and J by 8 bases; unmatched bases: 9. CDR1 SNHLY and CDR2 FYNNEI come from the germline V gene. CDR3 length equals 14 residues. Variable domain in full (rest from reference TRBV2 and TRBJ2-1): EPEVTQTPSHQVTQMGQEVILRCVPISNHLYFYWYRQILGQKVEFLVSFYNNEISEKSEIFDDQFSVERPDGSNFTLKIRSTKLEDSAMYFCASTDPSGDDEQFFGPGTRLTVL.